This TCR beta chain was documented in a study of human T cells and chemical hapten exposure. At the level of the study: Once 0.01% DPC had been applied to the upper back by patch test, readings were taken at 6 days.

The study, taken as a whole, reports: Patch test score was positively correlated with the counts of TCRs that had expanded at PT1. Every donor had alopecia, and their immune response may therefore differ from healthy people's.

This clonotype was seen a single time. Its antigen is currently unknown. Individual cDNA molecules in this library carried unique molecular identifiers. TCRdb itself ran the RACE reads through MiXCR, one entry per CDR3 protein. This table holds around 330,000 distinct CDR3 sequences, 4.5% to 7% found once. Time point in this sample: pre-sensitization, week 0. Treatment here: therapeutic diphenylcyclopropenone sensitization with weekly scalp DPC. This CDR3 has 17 residues. Germline V CDR1 and CDR2: MNHEY, SVGAGI. Trimming left V 0 bases short and J 3 bases short, with 16 bases between. This sequence joins TRBV6-5 and TRBJ2-3; D not resolved. This material consisted of whole blood, taken in connection with sensitization to the hapten diphenylcyclopropenone (DPC). The source of this sequence is a woman aged 18-30 years with alopecia areata. Some clones in this sample may be carry-over from other donors' samples. The CDR3 spells CASSYSAGRPGTDTQYF. CDR3 nucleotide sequence: TGTGCCAGCAGTTACTCGGCAGGCCGTCCTGGGACAGATACGCAGTATTTT.